These 30 T cell receptor beta chains share one sample of origin, sequenced in a study of Tregs in tolerant kidney transplant recipients. These receptors lack a known antigen. Measured with immunoSEQ multiplex PCR; TCRdb has only the in-frame clones, and not every one. The profile shows some 20,000 clones, 65% of them singletons. The sequenced sample consisted of Tregs from blood cultured with allogeneic cells. The receptors stem from a human donor in good health.

The gene calls are TRBV6-6 and TRBJ1-2; D possibly corresponds to TRBD1 (5 bases). Per the germline V gene, CDR1 is MNHNY and CDR2 is SVGAGI (reference sequence). This CDR3 has 14 amino acids. V shed 2 bases and J shed 4 bases, with 11 bases lying between them. The CDR3 DNA reads as TGTGCCAGCAGTTACGGGGGGGGTGCCTATGGCTACACCTTC. This encodes CASSYGGGAYGYTF.

By frequency in the sample, this clone is medium-sized. The J gene is TRBJ1-1, the V gene TRBV7-9, with 7 bases identical to TRBD1. This CDR3 has 13 residues. Germline V lookup: CDR1 SEHNR, CDR2 FQNEAQ (reference sequence). V lost 6 bases, J lost 7 bases, and 8 bases stayed unmatched. The CDR3, as DNA: TGTGCCAGCAGAGTATGGACAGGCCATGAAGCTTTCTTT. Translating gives CASRVWTGHEAFF.

This clone was seen a single time. The V gene is TRBV4-1, the J gene TRBJ2-1; 15 bases are a match to TRBD2. This CDR3 is built from 19 residues. V lost 0 bases, J lost 1 base, and 4 bases stayed unmatched. Per germline, CDR1 MGHRA and CDR2 YSYEKL. CDR3 bases: TGCGCCAGCAGCCAAGAGAGGACTAGCGGGAGGGTATCCTACAATGAGCAGTTCTTC. The encoded protein is CASSQERTSGRVSYNEQFF.

A few counts support this clone. The DNA of the CDR3 is TGTGCCAGTAGTACCCTCAATGAGCAGTTCTTC. It encodes CASSTLNEQFF. This chain joins TRBV19 and TRBJ2-1; D gene unclear. V gave up 4 bases and J gave up 6 bases, with 4 bases separating them. The germline gives CDR1 LNHDA, CDR2 SQIVND (reference sequence). The CDR3 spans 11 residues.

The rearrangement uses TRBV2 and TRBJ2-3; the D is unclear. Trimming took off 3 bases at V and 6 bases at J, with 10 bases between the two ends. The CDR3 has 13 residues. From germline, CDR1 is SNHLY and CDR2 FYNNEI. The CDR3 loop reads CASSDYQGDTQYF. The CDR3 DNA sequence: TGTGCCAGCAGTGATTACCAAGGGGATACGCAGTATTTT.

V usage is TRBV7-2 and J usage is TRBJ1-5; 9 positions match TRBD1. Germline V gene data show CDR1 as SGHTA and CDR2 as FQGNSA. The CDR3 is 14 amino acids. V lost 5 bases and J lost 5; bases outside the gene matches: 4. The CDR3 sequence is CASSRRTGDQPQHF. The CDR3 DNA follows: TGTGCCAGCAGCAGACGGACAGGGGATCAGCCCCAGCATTTT.

V is TRBV30 and J is TRBJ2-3; the D is unclear. Germline CDR1 reads GTSNPN; CDR2 reads SVGIG (reference sequence). The CDR3 extends over 11 amino acids. V was trimmed by 3 bases and J by 6 bases, leaving 7 bases between them. Written as DNA, the CDR3 is TGTGCCTGGAGCATCACGGATACGCAGTATTTT. This sequence encodes CAWSITDTQYF.

The chain combines TRBV20-1 with TRBJ1-1; D is unclear. CDR1 is DFQATT and CDR2 is SNEGSKA in the germline V gene (reference sequence). The CDR3 runs 11 residues. V lost 8 bases to trimming and J lost 1 base, with 8 bases between them. The CDR3 reads CSILKNTEAFF. The CDR3 DNA sequence: TGCAGTATCCTCAAGAACACTGAAGCTTTCTTT.

With regard to this clone: In the same sample, other DNA sequences code for this CDR3. The V gene is TRBV9, the J gene TRBJ2-1; 7 nucleotides line up with TRBD2. Germline CDR1 SGDLS, CDR2 YYNGEE. CDR3 length: 15 residues. The ends lost 0 bases at V and 1 base at J; junction bases unmatched: 1. CDR3 DNA: TGTGCCAGCAGCGTAGCCGGGGGGTCCTACAATGAGCAGTTCTTC. Translated: CASSVAGGSYNEQFF.

The V and J genes are TRBV6-5 and TRBJ2-2; 13 bases agree with TRBD2. Germline V CDR1 and CDR2: MNHEY, SVGAGI. This CDR3 is 16 amino acids long. The V gene end was trimmed by 4 bases and the J gene end by 5 bases; junction bases not matched to a gene: 4. CDR3 nucleotide sequence: TGTGCCAGCAGTTTGGGACTAGCGGGGAGTACCGGGGAGCTGTTTTTT. Translating it yields CASSLGLAGSTGELFF.

The gene calls are TRBV5-4 and TRBJ2-1; 13 nucleotides agree with TRBD2. Per germline, CDR1 SGHNT and CDR2 YYREEE (reference sequence). The CDR3 extends over 14 amino acids. J gave up 12 bases and V 4 bases, and 7 bases lay outside the gene matches. In nucleotides, the CDR3 is TGTGCCAGCAGCGATGCGGGACTAGCGGGATGGCAGTTCTTC. This translates into CASSDAGLAGWQFF.

The rearrangement links TRBV18 to TRBJ2-2; a possible D gene is TRBD2 (6 bases). The CDR3 consists of 15 residues. Germline V gene data show CDR1 as KGHSH and CDR2 as LQKENI. Trimming removed 4 bases at V and 3 bases at J, with 12 bases between. CDR3 nucleotides: TGTGCCAGCTCACTGGTTAGCGGCGACACCGGGGAGCTGTTTTTT. Residues: CASSLVSGDTGELFF.

The J gene is TRBJ2-1, the V gene TRBV10-2; 9 bases fit TRBD2. Germline V lookup: CDR1 WSHSY, CDR2 SAAADI. Trimming at V came to 6 bases and at J to 0 bases, leaving 9 bases not matched to a gene. This CDR3 contains 17 residues. Here the CDR3 DNA reads TGCGCCAGCAGGCGAGTTAGCGGGGGCGCCTCCTACAATGAGCAGTTCTTC. Its translation is CASRRVSGGASYNEQFF.

This clone has a handful of counts. This chain connects TRBV4-1 to TRBJ1-3; D unclear. This CDR3 comprises 15 residues. The V gene's germline CDR1 is MGHRA and CDR2 YSYEKL. V lost 4 bases, J lost 4 bases, and 14 bases lay in between. The CDR3 sequence: CASSPSSPGGNTIYF. CDR3 nucleotide sequence: TGCGCCAGCAGCCCCTCTAGCCCTGGGGGAAACACCATATATTTT.

This clone occurred a few times. The rearrangement uses TRBV5-6 and TRBJ2-6; D unresolved. V dropped 3 bases and J dropped 1 base, with 14 bases sitting between them. Germline lookup yields CDR1 SGHDT and CDR2 YYEEEE. There are 17 residues in the CDR3. CDR3 in amino acids: CASSSPYLGSGANVLTF. The CDR3, as DNA: TGTGCCAGCAGCTCCCCTTATTTGGGGTCTGGGGCCAACGTCCTGACTTTC.

The chain has TRBV6-6 and TRBJ1-4, with 9 bases fitting TRBD1. The germline V gene encodes CDR1 MNHNY and CDR2 SVGAGI (reference sequence). The CDR3 contains 15 residues. J gave up 6 bases and V 0 bases, and 2 bases lay outside the gene matches. The CDR3 DNA reads as TGTGCCAGCAGTTACTCCGGGACAGGGTATGAAAAACTGTTTTTT. Amino acid sequence: CASSYSGTGYEKLFF.

The chain is built from TRBV15 and TRBJ1-2, with TRBD1 matching 7 bases. Trimming removed 5 bases from V and 8 bases from J; junction bases left unmatched: 11. Germline V CDR1 and CDR2: LNHNV, YYDKDF (reference sequence). The CDR3 consists of 14 residues. The CDR3 is CATSSGQWSGGYTF. The CDR3 DNA reads TGTGCCACCAGCTCGGGACAGTGGTCGGGGGGCTACACCTTC.

This clone was counted between two and nine times. The chain is built from TRBV14 and TRBJ1-6; D uncertain. V was clipped by 0 bases and J by 7 bases, with 10 bases between them. The CDR3 sequence is 15 residues long. From germline, CDR1 is SGHDN and CDR2 FVKESK. The CDR3 DNA reads as TGTGCCAGCAGCCAAGATAGTCTGGGCAATTCACCCCTCCACTTT. Its translation: CASSQDSLGNSPLHF.

J is TRBJ2-5 and V is TRBV5-4, with D possibly matching TRBD1 (6 bases). The germline V and J ends were trimmed by 1 base and 10 bases, with 17 bases remaining between them. The length of the CDR3 is 14 residues. The germline gives CDR1 SGHNT, CDR2 YYREEE (reference sequence). CDR3 nucleotides: TGTGCCAGCAGCTTGTTGGGGGACAAAGTTGACCAGTACTTC. Translated, it gives CASSLLGDKVDQYF.

CDR3 DNA: TGCGCCAGCAGCATCCTGGACGGAACAGATACGCAGTATTTT. Amino acids: CASSILDGTDTQYF. This sequence joins TRBV5-1 and TRBJ2-3, with D hard to call. The CDR3 sequence is 14 residues long. Trimming stripped 4 bases from V and 3 bases from J, with 12 bases between. The V gene's germline CDR1 is SGHRS and CDR2 YFSETQ.

The genes are TRBV27 and TRBJ1-5; D remains unclear. Trimming left V 3 bases short and J 4 bases short, with 7 bases between. Looked up from germline, CDR1 is MNHEY and CDR2 is SMNVEV (reference sequence). The CDR3 is made up of 13 amino acids. The CDR3 DNA sequence: TGTGCCAGCAGTTTGTGGTCAAATCAGCCCCAGCATTTT. It translates to CASSLWSNQPQHF.

This clone was detected only a few times. The rearrangement joins TRBV11-1 to TRBJ2-1; 7 bases are a match to TRBD1. With V trimmed by 5 bases and J by 4 bases, 11 bases remained unmatched. This CDR3 comprises 16 residues. CDR1 and CDR2 (germline): SGHAT, FQDESV (reference sequence). In DNA form, the CDR3 reads TGTGCCAGCAGCCCTACCGGGACAGTGAAGTACAATGAGCAGTTCTTC. Translation: CASSPTGTVKYNEQFF.

This sequence joins TRBV7-8 and TRBJ2-5; D unresolved. Between the trimmed V and J ends, which lost 2 bases and 5 bases, there was a span of 6 bases. Germline assignment: CDR1 SGHVS and CDR2 FQNEAQ. The CDR3 runs 12 residues. The CDR3 loop is CASSLIGETQYF. The CDR3 nucleotides are TGTGCCAGCAGCTTAATCGGGGAGACCCAGTACTTC. Full variable domain (rest looked up from reference TRBV7-8 and TRBJ2-5): GAGVSQSPRYKVAKRGQDVALRCDPISGHVSLFWYQQALGQGPEFLTYFQNEAQLDKSGLPSDRFFAERPEGSVSTLKIQRTQQEDSAVYLCASSLIGETQYFGPGTRLLVL.

The chain couples TRBV7-9 to TRBJ1-2, with D tentatively TRBD1 (5 bases). CDR1 SEHNR and CDR2 FQNEAQ come from the germline V gene (reference sequence). V dropped 1 base and J dropped 8 bases, with 20 bases sitting between them. The CDR3 runs 16 residues. This CDR3 reads CASSLGGREGPLGYTF. As DNA, the CDR3 is TGTGCCAGCAGCTTAGGGGGCCGGGAGGGGCCACTGGGCTACACCTTC.

CDR3 residues: CASSAPGRVLTGELFF. The CDR3 nucleotides read TGTGCCAGTAGTGCCCCAGGGAGGGTACTTACCGGGGAGCTGTTTTTT. The chain couples TRBV19 to TRBJ2-2; 7 positions match TRBD2. The J segment lost 5 bases and the V segment lost 5 bases, leaving 11 bases of the junction unmatched. Germline values: CDR1 LNHDA, CDR2 SQIVND (reference sequence). The CDR3 runs to 16 residues. The full variable domain, in which reference TRBV19 and TRBJ2-2 provide the parts outside the CDR3, is DGGITQSPKYLFRKEGQNVTLSCEQNLNHDAMYWYRQDPGQGLRLIYYSQIVNDFQKGDIAEGYSVSREKKESFPLTVTSAQKNPTAFYLCASSAPGRVLTGELFFGEGSRLTVL.

This clone appeared a few times. J is TRBJ1-2 and V is TRBV7-9; weak D call: TRBD1 (5 bases). The CDR3 runs to 14 residues. CDR1 is SEHNR, CDR2 FQNEAQ, per germline (reference sequence). The V end lost 5 bases, the J end lost 3 bases, and 13 bases lay between the germline ends. The CDR3 spells CASSPSGRYYGYTF. The CDR3 bases are TGTGCCAGCAGCCCTTCGGGGCGTTACTATGGCTACACCTTC.

The chain joins TRBV30 to TRBJ2-3; 7 nucleotides match TRBD2. V lost 0 bases, J lost 6 bases, and 9 bases stayed unmatched. The CDR3 is made up of 15 amino acids. Germline CDR1 and CDR2: GTSNPN and SVGIG (reference sequence). DNA for the CDR3: TGTGCCTGGAGTGTCGGTAGCGGGTTGATGGATACGCAGTATTTT. It translates to CAWSVGSGLMDTQYF.

The rearrangement links TRBV7-8 to TRBJ1-1; D unresolved. Germline CDR1 SGHVS, CDR2 FQNEAQ. The CDR3 is 16 residues long. Trimming stripped 1 base from V and 3 bases from J, with 15 bases between. The CDR3 coding sequence is TGTGCCAGCAGCTTAGTGGGCGCTCAGATATACACTGAAGCTTTCTTT. It yields the protein CASSLVGAQIYTEAFF.

V is TRBV29-1 and J is TRBJ2-7; D not certain. The CDR3 covers 15 residues. Germline V gives CDR1 SQVTM, CDR2 ANQGSEA. V gave up 1 base and J gave up 1 base, with 14 bases separating them. The CDR3 DNA sequence: TGCAGCGTTGAAGTGGGGTCTAAGAGTTCCTACGAGCAGTACTTC. Encoded protein: CSVEVGSKSSYEQYF.

The V and J genes are TRBV6-6 and TRBJ1-5; possibly TRBD1 for D (6 bases). The CDR3 is made up of 14 amino acids. Trimming cost V 3 bases and J 3 bases, with 9 bases left between them. CDR1 is MNHNY, CDR2 SVGAGI, per germline (reference sequence). The CDR3 DNA is TGTGCCAGCAGTTATGGGGGGGCCAATCAGCCCCAGCATTTT. This sequence encodes CASSYGGANQPQHF.